This entry lists 14 T cell receptor beta chains sequenced from one sample in a study of CXCR3-negative and CXCR3-positive naive CD8 T cells. Overall study results and limits: The TRB CDR3s that CXCR3-positive naive cells carried were more hydrophobic than those of CXCR3-negative naive cells.

For these TCRs, the target antigens are not known. Libraries of TRB cDNA were made by 5' RACE and carried UMIs. Reprocessing the 5' RACE reads, TCRdb reports a single entry for every CDR3 protein and omits DNA. In all, the sample yields over 150,000 distinct CDR3 sequences. Material for sequencing was naive CXCR3+ CD8+ T cells from blood. Subset defined: CD45RO-CCR7+CD27+CD95- naive CD8+ T cells expressing CXCR3 (TNR3+). Every receptor here comes from a human donor in good health. Some clones in this sample may be carry-over from other donors' samples.

This chain uses TRBV6-6 with TRBJ2-2; checking the TCRdb D call of TRBD2 is not possible without DNA. CDR1 is MNHNY and CDR2 is SVGAGI in the germline V gene (reference sequence). The CDR3 is 17 residues long. The CDR3 loop is CASSSWTSGRWTGELFF.

This sequence joins TRBV5-1 and TRBJ2-1; TCRdb calls TRBD2, which cannot be checked without DNA. The CDR3 length is 18 residues. Germline CDR1 is SGHRS and CDR2 is YFSETQ. The CDR3 reads CASSLGTSGRAPYNEQFF.

The CDR3 region is CATSGGGGTNTGELFF. J is TRBJ2-2 and V is TRBV24-1; TCRdb outputs TRBD2, but without DNA this stays unchecked. Germline values: CDR1 KGHDR, CDR2 SFDVKD. CDR3 size: 16 residues.

The V call is TRBV20-1, the J call TRBJ1-1. CDR1 and CDR2 (germline): DFQATT, SNEGSKA (reference sequence). The CDR3 totals 12 residues. The CDR3 is CSASGMNTEAFF.

The rearrangement uses TRBV7-9 and TRBJ2-7; TCRdb returns TRBD1, unconfirmable since there is no DNA. Germline V CDR1 and CDR2: SEHNR, FQNEAQ (reference sequence). This CDR3 contains 14 residues. The CDR3: CASSQGGGNYEQYF.

The CDR3 loop reads CASSVAAGGYEQYF. The chain carries TRBV9 and TRBJ2-7; TCRdb's D call, TRBD1, is unchecked because there is no DNA. From germline, CDR1 is SGDLS and CDR2 YYNGEE. The CDR3 extends over 14 amino acids.

The V and J genes are TRBV4-1 and TRBJ1-2; TCRdb calls TRBD1, which cannot be checked without DNA. The CDR3 loop spans 14 amino acids. CDR1 and CDR2 (germline): MGHRA, YSYEKL. The CDR3 sequence: CASSRPGQNYGYTF.

The chain couples TRBV20-1 to TRBJ2-5. CDR3 length equals 15 residues. Per the germline V gene, CDR1 is DFQATT and CDR2 is SNEGSKA (reference sequence). The CDR3 loop is CSARGMKESQETQYF.

V and J are TRBV19 and TRBJ1-1; the TCRdb D gene call, TRBD1, has no DNA to confirm it. The CDR3 length is 13 residues. The germline V gene has CDR1 LNHDA and CDR2 SQIVND (reference sequence). CDR3 in amino acids: CASSNQGWTEAFF.

The V and J genes are TRBV10-1 and TRBJ2-4. Per the germline V gene, CDR1 is WNHNN and CDR2 is SYGVQD (reference sequence). CDR3 length: 15 residues. CDR3 loop: CASSPFWGAKNIQYF.

The chain links TRBV7-6 to TRBJ2-5; with no DNA, the TCRdb D assignment of TRBD1 cannot be verified. This CDR3 region has 14 residues. Germline-derived CDR1 and CDR2 are SGHVS and FNYEAQ. CDR3 in amino acids: CASSPHQGNWVQYF.

The CDR3 region is CASSFSGQGTEAFF. V and J are TRBV28 and TRBJ1-1; TCRdb's assignment of TRBD1 cannot be checked, as there is no DNA. From germline, CDR1 is MDHEN and CDR2 SYDVKM. The CDR3 contains 14 residues.

The chain links TRBV27 to TRBJ2-4. Germline V gives CDR1 MNHEY, CDR2 SMNVEV (reference sequence). This CDR3 contains 13 residues. CDR3 in amino acids: CAPTSPAKNIQYF.

The V call is TRBV20-1, the J call TRBJ2-3; TCRdb calls TRBD1, which cannot be checked without DNA. The germline V gene has CDR1 DFQATT and CDR2 SNEGSKA (reference sequence). CDR3 length equals 15 residues. The CDR3 loop is CSASWGPRVTDTQYF.